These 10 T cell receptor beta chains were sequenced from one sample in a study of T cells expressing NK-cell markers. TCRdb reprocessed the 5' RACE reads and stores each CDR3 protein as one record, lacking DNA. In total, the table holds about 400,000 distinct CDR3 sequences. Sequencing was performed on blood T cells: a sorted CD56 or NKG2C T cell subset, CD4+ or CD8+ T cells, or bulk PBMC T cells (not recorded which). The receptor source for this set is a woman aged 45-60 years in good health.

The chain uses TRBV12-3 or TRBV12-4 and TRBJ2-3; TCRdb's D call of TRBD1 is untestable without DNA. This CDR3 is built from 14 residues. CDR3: CASSPLDRADTQYF.

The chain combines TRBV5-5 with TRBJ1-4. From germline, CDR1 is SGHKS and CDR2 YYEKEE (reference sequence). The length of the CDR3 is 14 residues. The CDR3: CASSDLTTNEKLFF.

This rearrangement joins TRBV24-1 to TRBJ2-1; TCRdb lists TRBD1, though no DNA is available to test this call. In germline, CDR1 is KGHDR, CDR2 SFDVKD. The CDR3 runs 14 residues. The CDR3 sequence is CATSDDRDYNEQFF.

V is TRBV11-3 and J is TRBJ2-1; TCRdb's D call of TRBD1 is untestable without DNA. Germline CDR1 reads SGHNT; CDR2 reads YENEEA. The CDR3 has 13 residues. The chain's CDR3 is CASSRTGVGLQFF.

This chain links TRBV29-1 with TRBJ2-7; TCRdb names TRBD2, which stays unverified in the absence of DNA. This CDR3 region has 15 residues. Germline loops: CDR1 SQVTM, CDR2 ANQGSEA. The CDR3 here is CSVEKLGGLLGEQYF.

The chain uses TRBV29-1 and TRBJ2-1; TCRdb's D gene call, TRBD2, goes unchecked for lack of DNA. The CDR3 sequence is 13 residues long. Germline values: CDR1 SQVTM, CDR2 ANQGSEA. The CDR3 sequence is CSHSSGTDNEQFF.

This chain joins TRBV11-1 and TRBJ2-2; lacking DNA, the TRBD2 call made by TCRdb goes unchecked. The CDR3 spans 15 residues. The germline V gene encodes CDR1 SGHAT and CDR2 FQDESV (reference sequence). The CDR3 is CASSSGLANTGELFF.

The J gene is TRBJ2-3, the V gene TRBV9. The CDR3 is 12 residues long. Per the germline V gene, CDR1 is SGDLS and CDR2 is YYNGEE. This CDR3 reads CASRDSTDTQYF.

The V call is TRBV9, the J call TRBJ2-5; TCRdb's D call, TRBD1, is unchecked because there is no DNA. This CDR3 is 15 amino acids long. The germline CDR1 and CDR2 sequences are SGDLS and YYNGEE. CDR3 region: CASSVAGQGQETQYF.

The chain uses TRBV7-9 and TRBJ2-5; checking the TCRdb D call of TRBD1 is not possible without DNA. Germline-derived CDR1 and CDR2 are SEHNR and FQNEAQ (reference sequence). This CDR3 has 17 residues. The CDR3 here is CASSSPRPDWNGETQYF.